This record looks at one T cell receptor beta chain sequence and its context. As originally analysed: Cell counts per sample came from amplifying reference gene primers. Assay: immunoSEQ multiplex PCR; the TCRdb copy retains only in-frame clones and omits some. That table furnishes V, J and clone size, whereas the DNA furnished D and trimming. The repertoire holds approximately 120,000 clones, more than 65% seen once, with approximately 2.1% in the top ten. This record comes from a study of blood T cell repertoires in COVID-19. Study in general: COVID-19 samples, acute and convalescent, were from the United States, Italy and Spain. T cells, B-cell-depleted T cells, or PBMCs provided the cDNA or gDNA that served as material.

The CDR3 runs to 14 residues. With 0 bases removed from V and 2 bases from J, the gap between germline ends came to 7 bases. Germline lookup yields CDR1 MNHEY and CDR2 SVGAGI. The chain couples TRBV6-5 to TRBJ1-2; the D is unclear. Sequencing was done on a sample of peripheral blood. This sequence originates from a woman in her seventies with acute or convalescent COVID-19. The CDR3 nucleotides are TGTGCCAGCAGTTACTCTCAATCAAACTATGGCTACACCTTC. This translates into CASSYSQSNYGYTF.